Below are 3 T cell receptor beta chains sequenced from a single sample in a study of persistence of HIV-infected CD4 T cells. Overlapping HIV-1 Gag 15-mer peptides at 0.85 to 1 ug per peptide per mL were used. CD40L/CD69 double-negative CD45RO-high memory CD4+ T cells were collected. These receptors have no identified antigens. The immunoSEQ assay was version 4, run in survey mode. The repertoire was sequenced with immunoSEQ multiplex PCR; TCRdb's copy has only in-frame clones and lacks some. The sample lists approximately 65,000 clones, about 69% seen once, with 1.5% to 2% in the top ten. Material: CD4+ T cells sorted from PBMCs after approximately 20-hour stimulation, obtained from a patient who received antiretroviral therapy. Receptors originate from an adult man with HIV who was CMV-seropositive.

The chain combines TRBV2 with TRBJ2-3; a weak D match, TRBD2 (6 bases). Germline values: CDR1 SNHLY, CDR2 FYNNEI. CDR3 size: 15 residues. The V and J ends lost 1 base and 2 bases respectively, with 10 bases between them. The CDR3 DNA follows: TGTGCCAGCAGTGAAGATGGAGGGCCCACAGATACGCAGTATTTT. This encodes CASSEDGGPTDTQYF. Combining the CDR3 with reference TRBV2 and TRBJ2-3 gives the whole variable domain EPEVTQTPSHQVTQMGQEVILRCVPISNHLYFYWYRQILGQKVEFLVSFYNNEISEKSEIFDDQFSVERPDGSNFTLKIRSTKLEDSAMYFCASSEDGGPTDTQYFGPGTRLTVL.

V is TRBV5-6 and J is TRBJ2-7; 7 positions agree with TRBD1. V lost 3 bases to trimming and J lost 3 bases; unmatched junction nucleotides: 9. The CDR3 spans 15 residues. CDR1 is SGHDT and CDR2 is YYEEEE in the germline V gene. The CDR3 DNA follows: TGTGCCAGCAGCTCCCGACAGGGCCCGGTCTACGAGCAGTACTTC. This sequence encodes CASSSRQGPVYEQYF.

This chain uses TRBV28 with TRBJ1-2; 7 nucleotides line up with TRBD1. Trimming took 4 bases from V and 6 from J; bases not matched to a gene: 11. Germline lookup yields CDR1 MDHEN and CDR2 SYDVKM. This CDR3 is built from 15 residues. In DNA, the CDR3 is TGTGCCAGCAGTTCCCCCCCCGGGACAGTAGATGGCTACACCTTC. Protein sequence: CASSSPPGTVDGYTF.